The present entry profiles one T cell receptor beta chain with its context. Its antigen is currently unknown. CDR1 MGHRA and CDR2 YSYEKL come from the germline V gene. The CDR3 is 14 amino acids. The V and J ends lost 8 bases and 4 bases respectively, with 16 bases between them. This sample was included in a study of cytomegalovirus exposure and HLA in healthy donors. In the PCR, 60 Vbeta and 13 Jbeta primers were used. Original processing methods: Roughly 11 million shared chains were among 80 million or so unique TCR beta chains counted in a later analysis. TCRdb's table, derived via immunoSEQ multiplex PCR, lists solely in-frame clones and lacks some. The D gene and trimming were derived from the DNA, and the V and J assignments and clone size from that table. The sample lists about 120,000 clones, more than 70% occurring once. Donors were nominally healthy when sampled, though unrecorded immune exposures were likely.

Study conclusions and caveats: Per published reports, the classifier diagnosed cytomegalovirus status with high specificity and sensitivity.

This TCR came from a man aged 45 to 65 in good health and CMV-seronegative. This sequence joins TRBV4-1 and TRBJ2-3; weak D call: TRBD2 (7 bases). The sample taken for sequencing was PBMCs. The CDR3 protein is CASGSREGADTQYF. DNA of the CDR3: TGCGCCAGCGGATCCAGGGAGGGGGCAGATACGCAGTATTTT.